These T cell receptor beta chains were read from a single sample in a study of blood T cell repertoires in COVID-19. Method: immunoSEQ multiplex PCR; TCRdb's copy keeps in-frame clones and lacks some. Of over 200,000 clones in the sample, about 84% were seen once. Sequenced material: PBMCs or T cells enriched from blood (not recorded which). Every receptor here comes from a man in his 60s who had recovered from COVID-19. Both conserved end residues are part of each CDR3. D genes are given only for firm matches. Expanded clones get a size class; other rows say once, few or many, or leave the size out.

>NA|NA|TRBJ2-4|TRBV14
TGTGCCAGCAGCCAAAATACAGGAGCCAAAAACATTCAGTACTTC
CASSQNTGAKNIQYF
>NA|NA|TRBJ2-2|TRBV4-3
TGCGCCAGCAGCCAAGAAAGCGCGGGGGCCCTCCCGGGCACCGGGGAGCTGTTTTTT
CASSQESAGALPGTGELFF
>NA|NA|TRBJ2-3|TRBV2
TGTGCCAGCAGGGAGGGTTTTGTCAGCACACGCGGGACAGATACGCAGTATTTT
CASREGFVSTRGTDTQYF
>NA|NA|TRBJ1-1|TRBV9
TGTGCCAGCAGCGTCCAAATGAACACTGAAGCTTTCTTT
CASSVQMNTEAFF
>NA|NA|TRBJ1-1|TRBV29-1
TGCAGCGTCGTCACCCGGGGAAGGCCAACTGAAGCTTTCTTT
CSVVTRGRPTEAFF
>TRBD1|NA|TRBJ1-1|TRBV6-5
TGTGCCAGCGATTTACAGGGGGCGCGGACTGAAGCTTTCTTT
CASDLQGARTEAFF
>NA|NA|TRBJ1-4|TRBV3-1/TRBV3-2
TGTGCCAGCAGCCAAGATGCGGTCCTGAGCTCAACTAATGAAAAACTGTTTTTT
CASSQDAVLSSTNEKLFF
>NA|few|TRBJ2-7|TRBV20-1
TGCAGTGCCGAAAGGGGGTCCGAGCAGTACTTC
CSAERGSEQYF
>NA|NA|TRBJ1-1|TRBV11-3
TGTGCCAGCGGACTGGCGGGGTTGTACGCTGAAGCTTTCTTT
CASGLAGLYAEAFF
>NA|NA|TRBJ2-5|TRBV9
TGTGCCAGCAGCGCCAGGGCCCAAGAGACCCAGTACTTC
CASSARAQETQYF
>TRBD1|few|TRBJ2-7|TRBV7-2
TGTGCCAGCAGCTTAGGGGACAGGGGGTACGAGCAGTACTTC
CASSLGDRGYEQYF
>NA|NA|TRBJ1-4|TRBV5-4
TGTGCCAGCACCACCAGGGTTGGCGAAAAACTGTTTTTT
CASTTRVGEKLFF
>TRBD1|NA|TRBJ1-1|TRBV7-9
TGTGCCAGCAGCCATACAGGGGCCATTGGGACTGAAGCTTTCTTT
CASSHTGAIGTEAFF
>TRBD1|few|TRBJ2-5|TRBV29-1
TGCAGCGTGCTACCTCAGGGGGCTCGCGGAGAGACCCAGTACTTC
CSVLPQGARGETQYF
>TRBD1|once|TRBJ1-2|TRBV14
TGTGCCAGCAGCCAGGACAGGGACCATGGCTACACCTTC
CASSQDRDHGYTF
>NA|NA|TRBJ2-5|TRBV2
TGTGCCAGCAGTCCACAGGGTGTTAGGGAGACCCAGTACTTC
CASSPQGVRETQYF
>TRBD2|NA|TRBJ2-5|TRBV5-1
TGCGCCAGCAGCTTGGTAACTAGCGGGGGGAAGGAAGAGACCCAGTACTTC
CASSLVTSGGKEETQYF
>NA|few|TRBJ1-2|TRBV6-1
TGTGCCAGCAGTGAACAGGGATCCTATGGCTACACCTTC
CASSEQGSYGYTF
>NA|NA|TRBJ2-2|TRBV27
TGTGCCAGCAGTTCCCCCGCAGGGAAGGGGACCGGGGAGCTGTTTTTT
CASSSPAGKGTGELFF
>TRBD1|NA|TRBJ1-4|TRBV7-9
TGTGCCAGCAGCATTAGACAGGGGAATGAAAAACTGTTTTTT
CASSIRQGNEKLFF
>TRBD1|NA|TRBJ1-6|TRBV4-2
TGTGCCAGCAGCCACGAAACGGGACAGGGAAATTCACCCCTCCACTTT
CASSHETGQGNSPLHF
>NA|NA|TRBJ2-1|TRBV12-3/TRBV12-4
TGTGCCACTGGGACATTCAATGAGCAGTTCTTC
CATGTFNEQFF
>NA|NA|TRBJ2-2|TRBV5-4
TGTGCCAGCAGTTACCCCCCCGGAGGCGCGAACACCGGGGAGCTGTTTTTT
CASSYPPGGANTGELFF
>NA|NA|TRBJ2-3|TRBV5-1
TGCGCCAGCAGCTACGCAGGACAGAGCACAGATACGCAGTATTTT
CASSYAGQSTDTQYF
>NA|NA|TRBJ2-5|TRBV4-3
TGCGCCAGCAGCCAAGATAAGGGGGGGCGGGAAATGTACTTC
CASSQDKGGREMYF
>TRBD2|NA|TRBJ2-3|TRBV6-5
TGTGCCAGCAGGCCGGGACTAGCGGTCCATACGCAGTATTTT
CASRPGLAVHTQYF
>TRBD2|NA|TRBJ2-7|TRBV11-2
TGTGCCAGCAGCATCCGGACTAGCGGGGACTACGAGCAGTACTTC
CASSIRTSGDYEQYF
>NA|few|TRBJ1-4|TRBV5-1
TGCGCCAGCAGCTTGGCTGGGGGGAATGAAAAACTGTTTTTT
CASSLAGGNEKLFF
>TRBD2|NA|TRBJ2-1|TRBV3-1/TRBV3-2
TGTGCCAGCAGCTCTCGGGGGGGCCCCTACAATGAGCAGTTCTTC
CASSSRGGPYNEQFF
>TRBD1|NA|TRBJ1-1|TRBV24-1
TGTGCCACCAGTGTTGGGCAGGGGGTGAACACTGAAGCTTTCTTT
CATSVGQGVNTEAFF
>TRBD1|NA|TRBJ1-2|TRBV12-3/TRBV12-4
TGTGCCAGCAGATTTGGGACAGGGAAGGGCTACACCTTC
CASRFGTGKGYTF
>TRBD1|NA|TRBJ2-3|TRBV5-1
TGCGCCAGCAGCCTGGTGGCAGGGGGCCAAGATACGCAGTATTTT
CASSLVAGGQDTQYF
>NA|few|TRBJ2-7|TRBV19
TGTGCCAGTAGTAGAAGACCTACAGGATGGGGCGACTACGAGCAGTACTTC
CASSRRPTGWGDYEQYF
>TRBD1|NA|TRBJ2-1|TRBV5-1
TGCGCCAGCATGCCCACCACAGGGGGATGGAATGAGCAGTTCTTC
CASMPTTGGWNEQFF
>TRBD1|few|TRBJ1-1|TRBV7-3
TGTGCCAGCAGCTCCGGTCCTGGGACAGGGTACACTGAAGCTTTCTTT
CASSSGPGTGYTEAFF
>NA|NA|TRBJ1-2|TRBV25-1
TGTGCCAGCAGTCTAATGACAGGAGCGAGTGGCGGCTACACCTTC
CASSLMTGASGGYTF
>TRBD1|NA|TRBJ1-2|TRBV5-5
TGTGCCAGCAGCTTGGAGACAGGGGTCTTTGGCTACACCTTC
CASSLETGVFGYTF
>NA|NA|TRBJ1-1|TRBV19
TGTGCCAGTAGTACCCTCAGGAAGAACACTGAAGCTTTCTTT
CASSTLRKNTEAFF
>NA|NA|TRBJ1-1|TRBV19
TGTGCCAGTAGTATTTGGGGGCCGGGGATGAACACTGAAGCTTTCTTT
CASSIWGPGMNTEAFF
>TRBD1|NA|TRBJ2-2|TRBV27
TGTGCCAGCAAACTAAAGACAGGGTACTCGGGCACCGGGGAGCTGTTTTTT
CASKLKTGYSGTGELFF
>TRBD1|NA|TRBJ2-1|TRBV12-3/TRBV12-4
TGTGCCAGCAGCCTAGGACAGGTTTTTCAGTTCTTC
CASSLGQVFQFF
>NA|NA|TRBJ1-4|TRBV7-6
TGTGCCAGCAGCTCTAGTCCAACAACTAATGAAAAACTGTTTTTT
CASSSSPTTNEKLFF
>TRBD1|NA|TRBJ1-5|TRBV10-3
TGCGCAGGGGGCCGAGATCAGCCCCAGCATTTT
CAGGRDQPQHF
>TRBD1|NA|TRBJ1-6|TRBV20-1
TGCAGTGCTAGTAGTGGACAGGAAAACTCACCCCTCCACTTT
CSASSGQENSPLHF
>TRBD2|few|TRBJ2-2|TRBV6-5
TGTGCCAGCCGGAAAAGCGGGGGGACCGGGGAGCTGTTTTTT
CASRKSGGTGELFF
>TRBD1|NA|TRBJ1-6|TRBV4-1
TGCGCCAGCAGACAAGACAGGGGAAATTCACCCCTCCACTTT
CASRQDRGNSPLHF
>TRBD1|NA|TRBJ1-6|TRBV12-5
TGTGCTAGTGGTTTGGCCACAGGGGGCGCGCTGAATTCACCCCTCCACTTT
CASGLATGGALNSPLHF
>TRBD1|NA|TRBJ2-5|TRBV25-1
TGTGCCAGCAGTAAGTCACAGGGGATCAGGCAAGAGACCCAGTACTTC
CASSKSQGIRQETQYF
>NA|once|TRBJ1-2|TRBV6-4
TGTGCCAGCAGTGACGGCAGAAGAAACTATGGCTACACCTTC
CASSDGRRNYGYTF
>TRBD1|NA|TRBJ1-1|TRBV7-8
TGTGCCAGCAGCGGACAGGGGGTCGGCACTGAAGCTTTCTTT
CASSGQGVGTEAFF
>NA|few|TRBJ1-2|TRBV3-1/TRBV3-2
TGTGCCAGCAGCCAAGCAACTAACTATGGCTACACCTTC
CASSQATNYGYTF
>NA|NA|TRBJ1-1|TRBV5-1
TGCGCCAGCAGCTTGGAGGACTTGAACACTGAAGCTTTCTTT
CASSLEDLNTEAFF
>NA|NA|TRBJ1-2|TRBV11-2
TGTGCCAGCAGCCCTCGCCTTGGTCCAGGGGAATTATATGGCTACACCTTC
CASSPRLGPGELYGYTF
>NA|NA|TRBJ2-5|TRBV7-2
TGTGCCAGCAGTCGGAGGGGGCAGGAAGAGACCCAGTACTTC
CASSRRGQEETQYF
>TRBD2|NA|TRBJ2-5|TRBV7-7
TGTGCTAGCAGCGAGACTAGCGGGACCCCAGGGACCCAGTACTTC
CASSETSGTPGTQYF